This T cell receptor beta chain came from a study of cytomegalovirus exposure and HLA in healthy donors. Study-level results: Later examination showed HLA-associated TCR beta chains had greater clonal expansion than equally common others. A later analysis showed TCR association rates differing by HLA locus, peaking at DRB1 and lowest at HLA-C. Some segments of the V type, notably TRBV6-2 and TRBV6-3, were excluded as indistinguishable. According to an earlier analysis, most TCR beta V segments yielded productive rearrangements about 90% or about 30% of the time.

The V gene's germline CDR1 is SGHRS and CDR2 YFSETQ. V dropped 3 bases and J dropped 3; count of bases not matched to a gene: 14. The length of the CDR3 is 18 residues. With regard to this clone: What it recognizes is unknown.

The PCR had 60 Vbeta and 13 Jbeta primers. The data were produced by immunoSEQ multiplex PCR, yet TCRdb's version contains in-frame clones alone and is incomplete. The sample consists of fewer than 200,000 clones, 80% of them appearing once. Sequenced input: PBMCs. V and J are TRBV5-1 and TRBJ1-4; TRBD1 aligns across 7 bases. The TCR was taken from a woman aged 45 to 65 in good health and CMV-seropositive. Here the CDR3 reads CASSWRDSEDGSNEKLFF. For the CDR3, the DNA is TGCGCCAGCAGCTGGAGGGACAGCGAGGATGGGTCTAATGAAAAACTGTTTTTT.